These T cell receptor beta chains were read from a single sample in a study of OX40 agonist ivuxolimab in advanced cancers. Repertoires were generated with immunoSEQ multiplex PCR, while TCRdb's copy carries only in-frame clones and drops some. Among under 85,000 clones listed, around 84% were seen once. The input for sequencing was CD4+ or CD8+ T cells sorted from blood, taken in a trial of the OX40 agonist ivuxolimab. These receptors came from an adult with an advanced solid tumor such as melanoma, head and neck, liver or kidney cancer. Each CDR3 is given with its conserved first and last residue. Fields, in order: J gene, V gene, CDR3 protein.

>TRBJ1-2|TRBV6-5
CASSYPQGRDGYTF
>TRBJ2-5|TRBV7-2
CASSPLWGVETQYF
>TRBJ2-1|TRBV5-1
CASSLDSNINEQFF
>TRBJ1-2|TRBV18
CASSLDRGHGRYGYTF
>TRBJ2-1|TRBV6-5
CASSKGQLYNEQFF
>TRBJ1-6|TRBV29-1
CSVQIGQGYNSPLHF
>TRBJ1-1|TRBV11-3
CASSLMFYEGTGAFF
>TRBJ1-2|TRBV5-1
CASSFGQGASGYTF
>TRBJ2-3|TRBV5-1
CASNEGTSPTQYF
>TRBJ2-3|TRBV19
CASGGTSETIYTDTQYF
>TRBJ2-7|TRBV11-3
CASSLVWAGEDYYEQYF
>TRBJ2-2|TRBV7-9
CASSPLTSGGDTGELFF
>TRBJ2-1|TRBV29-1
CSIRTSDEQFF
>TRBJ1-3|TRBV4-1
CASSPTGTGSSGNTIYF
>TRBJ2-7|TRBV12-5
CASGPQGPSYEQYF
>TRBJ2-5|TRBV5-1
CASSLEGARETQYF
>TRBJ1-1|TRBV4-1
CASSQGIKGDRGTEAFF
>TRBJ2-7|TRBV6-1
CASRGDNSYEQYF
>TRBJ2-7|TRBV5-1
CASSLQRGASGDSYEQYF
>TRBJ1-1|TRBV9
CASRPGVAGGTEAFF
>TRBJ2-3|TRBV5-4
CASSPSTARTGTDTQYF
>TRBJ1-2|TRBV30
CAWSADRPLGYTF
>TRBJ1-1|TRBV5-1
CASISKGEAFF
>TRBJ1-1|TRBV29-1
CSVDRGRTEAFF
>TRBJ2-7|TRBV6-1
CARSTGPPDEQYF
>TRBJ1-2|TRBV30
CAWSLNGANYGYTF
>TRBJ2-7|TRBV6-1
CASRGKLPYEQYF
>TRBJ2-7|TRBV7-2
CASSLVAGTSGNYEQYF
>TRBJ2-1|TRBV28
CASSRLAGVGNEQFF
>TRBJ2-3|TRBV29-1
CSVELTSGSTDTQYF
>TRBJ2-7|TRBV19
CASVPTGTGSDEQYF
>TRBJ2-7|TRBV4-3
CASSQASLLRGGEQYF
>TRBJ1-2|TRBV5-1
CASSLDSGVDYGYTF
>TRBJ2-3|TRBV7-2
CASNNWGSSKTDTQYF
>TRBJ2-7|TRBV6-1
CASSSRDRGSYEQYF
>TRBJ2-5|TRBV18
CASSRRGVQETQYF
>TRBJ2-1|TRBV2
CASSEAGQGANNEQFF
>TRBJ2-2|TRBV6-5
CASIDRVNTGELFF
>TRBJ1-4|TRBV28
CASYRGEKLFF
>TRBJ2-1|TRBV10-3
CAIRSGTSHNEQFF
>TRBJ1-2|TRBV11-3
CASSLSDISYGYTF
>TRBJ2-4|TRBV2
CASSVRAAKNIQYF
>TRBJ1-6|TRBV11-1
CASSFDRLNSPLHF
>TRBJ2-1|TRBV7-9
CASSGQGGVSYNEQFF
>TRBJ1-3|TRBV5-1
CASSFLQGAGNTIYF